The rows below give T cell receptor beta chains drawn from one sample of a study of regulatory dendritic cells for organ transplantation. Some clones are missing from TCRdb's copy, which holds only in-frame ones; the method was immunoSEQ multiplex PCR. The sample contains 29,000 or so clones, 60% to 80% of which appear only once. The material sequenced was memory CD4+ T cells from blood. The receptors were sampled from a human donor in good health. Both conserved end residues are part of each CDR3. Each record gives: D gene, J gene, clone size, V gene, CDR3 DNA, CDR3 protein. The D gene is left open where the match is weak. Not all rows give a size; the values are once, few, many and, for expanded clones, a class.

NA TRBJ2-7 NA TRBV19 TGTGCCGTAGCGAGGGGGATCGCGTACGAGCAGTACTTC CAVARGIAYEQYF
NA TRBJ2-1 NA TRBV11-3 TGTGCCAGCAGCTTACAGGGGAATGGTGAGCAGTTCTTC CASSLQGNGEQFF
NA TRBJ1-2 NA TRBV29-1 TGCAGCGTTGATCGGAATGCCTATGGCTACACCTTC CSVDRNAYGYTF
NA TRBJ2-6 NA TRBV19 TGTGCCAGTAGTAAGCCCTTTGGATCCGGGGCCAACGTCCTGACTTTC CASSKPFGSGANVLTF
NA TRBJ2-7 NA TRBV5-5 TGTGCCAGCAGCTTCGGCCAGGACGAGCAGTACTTC CASSFGQDEQYF
NA TRBJ1-1 NA TRBV5-4 TGTGCCAGCAGCGCAGGACAGCCGAACACTGAAGCTTTCTTT CASSAGQPNTEAFF
NA TRBJ2-7 NA TRBV5-4 TGTGCCAGCAGCTTTGACAGCTACGAGCAGTACTTC CASSFDSYEQYF
NA TRBJ1-1 NA TRBV7-2 TGTGCCAGCAGTCAGAACACTGAAGCTTTCTTT CASSQNTEAFF
TRBD1 TRBJ2-1 NA TRBV12-5 TGTGCTAGTGGCCGAGGGACAGGGGCTAATGAGCAGTTCTTC CASGRGTGANEQFF
TRBD1 TRBJ2-1 few TRBV2 TGTGCCAGCAGTGGGGGCAGGACAGGCGAGCAGTTCTTC CASSGGRTGEQFF
NA TRBJ2-2 NA TRBV5-1 TGCGCCAGCAGCCCTGGGGAAGCCGGGGAGCTGTTTTTT CASSPGEAGELFF
NA TRBJ2-2 NA TRBV18 TGTGCCAGCTCACCAAGGAACACCGGGGAGCTGTTTTTT CASSPRNTGELFF
NA TRBJ1-1 NA TRBV18 TGTGCCAGCTCAAACAGGGTTTCCACTGAAGCTTTCTTT CASSNRVSTEAFF
TRBD1 TRBJ2-7 once TRBV5-8 TGTGCCAGCAGCTTGGGGACCGGGACAGGGTACTACGAGCAGTACTTC CASSLGTGTGYYEQYF
NA TRBJ2-4 NA TRBV28 TGTGCCAGCAGTTTAGGGGCGACCGGCTTCGGAAACATTCAGTACTTC CASSLGATGFGNIQYF
NA TRBJ1-2 NA TRBV7-2 TGTGCCAGCAGCTTGGGAGACAGGCCTTATGGCTACACCTTC CASSLGDRPYGYTF
TRBD1 TRBJ2-7 NA TRBV27 TGTGCCAGCAGCGAACAGGGGGCTGATTACGAGCAGTACTTC CASSEQGADYEQYF
NA TRBJ1-5 NA TRBV6-1 TGTGCCAGCAGTGCTGACGGTGCAAGGACCCAGCATTTT CASSADGARTQHF
TRBD2 TRBJ2-1 NA TRBV5-6 TGTGCCAGCAGCCTTCCAAGGACTAGCGGGGTCCCTCAGTTCTTC CASSLPRTSGVPQFF
NA TRBJ2-1 NA TRBV28 TGTGCCAGCAGTTTGAGGAGCGGAACGCTCAATGAGCAGTTCTTC CASSLRSGTLNEQFF
NA TRBJ2-7 NA TRBV7-3 TGTGCCAGCAGCCCGTGGATGACTCGGAGGGGGCGAGGACACCACGAGCAGTACTTC CASSPWMTRRGRGHHEQYF
TRBD1 TRBJ2-5 NA TRBV12-5 TGTGCTAGTGGTCCTGGACAGGGACAAGAGACCCAGTACTTC CASGPGQGQETQYF
NA TRBJ1-2 NA TRBV6-5 TGTGCCAGCAGTCGAACCCCGCCAGCTAACTATGGCTACACCTTC CASSRTPPANYGYTF
TRBD1 TRBJ2-1 NA TRBV2 TGTGCCAGCACCCAAGAGGGGACAGGCGCCGATGAGCAGTTCTTC CASTQEGTGADEQFF
TRBD2 TRBJ2-3 NA TRBV7-9 TGTGCCAGCAGCCGGGAGGGGAGGCGGGGTGATACGCAGTATTTT CASSREGRRGDTQYF
TRBD1 TRBJ1-2 few TRBV12-5 TGTGCTAGTGGTTTGGTCCCGCAAGGACAGACAGGGGATGGCTACACCTTC CASGLVPQGQTGDGYTF
NA TRBJ1-1 NA TRBV2 TGTGCCAGCAGTCGGTTAGAGAACACTGAAGCTTTCTTT CASSRLENTEAFF
NA TRBJ1-3 NA TRBV28 TGTGCCAGCAGTCTCCGACAGGCTCTTCACACCATATATTTT CASSLRQALHTIYF
NA TRBJ2-5 NA TRBV21-1 TGTGCCAGCAGCCTGACAGGGGATGAAGAGACCCAGTACTTC CASSLTGDEETQYF
NA TRBJ2-1 once TRBV5-1 TGCGCCAGCAGCTTATTTTCACGACAGTCATACAATGAGCAGTTCTTC CASSLFSRQSYNEQFF